This T cell receptor (beta chain) is from a study of Ad26.COV2.S vaccination and SARS-CoV-2 variants. Study background: Ad26.COV2.S arm of COV1001 included the donor.

Treatment reported: some 20 received Ad26.COV2.S at low or high dose, single or two shots; several received placebo; per-sample allocation not given. It was on day 63 after the first vaccine or placebo injection that samples were taken. Within Boston, the person who donated was an adult of 18-55 years. General observations from the study: Higher spike-specific TCR breadth was found in vaccine recipients than in placebo recipients. Total T cell responses were possibly underestimated by TCR breadth and depth analyses.

Sequencing was performed with immunoSEQ multiplex PCR; in TCRdb, only in-frame clones are kept and a portion is missing. This table has about 240,000 clones, over 75% appearing once. V was clipped by 2 bases and J by 0 bases, with 5 bases between them. The CDR3 runs to 13 residues. CDR1 is MNHEY and CDR2 is SMNVEV in the germline V gene (reference sequence). A note on this clone: Its antigen is not identified. At the DNA level, this CDR3 is encoded by other sequences in the same sample as well.

The TCR was taken from a person between 18 and 65 years old who received the Ad26.COV2.S COVID-19 vaccine or a placebo. The chain is built from TRBV27 and TRBJ2-7; no firm D call. The starting material was peripheral blood, obtained in a trial of Ad26.COV2.S vaccine versus placebo. The CDR3 reads CASSLTPSYEQYF. The DNA of the CDR3 is TGTGCCAGCAGTTTAACTCCCTCCTACGAGCAGTACTTC.